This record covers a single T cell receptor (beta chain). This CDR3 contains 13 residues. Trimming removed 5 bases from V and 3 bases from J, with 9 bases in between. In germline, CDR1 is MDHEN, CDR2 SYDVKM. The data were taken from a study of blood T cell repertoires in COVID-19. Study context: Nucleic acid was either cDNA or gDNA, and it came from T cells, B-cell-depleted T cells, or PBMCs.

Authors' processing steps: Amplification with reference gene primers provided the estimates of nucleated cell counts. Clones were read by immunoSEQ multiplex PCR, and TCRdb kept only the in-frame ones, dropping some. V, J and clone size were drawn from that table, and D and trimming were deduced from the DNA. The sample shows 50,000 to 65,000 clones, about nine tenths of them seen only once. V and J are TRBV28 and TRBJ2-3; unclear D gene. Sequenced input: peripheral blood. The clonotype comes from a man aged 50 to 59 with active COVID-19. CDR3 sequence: CASSPPKTDTQYF. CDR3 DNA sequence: TGTGCCAGCAGTCCCCCTAAGACAGATACGCAGTATTTT.